The clone carrying this TCR beta chain was counted only a few times. The sample originates from a study of blood T cell repertoires in COVID-19. The assay was immunoSEQ multiplex PCR, and TCRdb's table has in-frame clones only and misses some. The sample shows 100,000 to 120,000 clones, 55% to 75% of them seen only once. The junction had 11 bases not matched to a gene; V was cut back by 7 bases and J by 6 bases. The CDR3 has 15 amino acids. Per the germline V gene, CDR1 is MNHEY and CDR2 is SVGAGI. The receptor comes from a woman between 35 and 50 years old with acute or convalescent COVID-19. The specimen sequenced was peripheral blood. The chain uses TRBV6-5 and TRBJ2-1; 8 positions match TRBD2. CDR3 sequence reads: CASTRPGGALNEQFF. CDR3 nucleotides: TGTGCCAGCACCCGACCGGGGGGGGCCCTCAATGAGCAGTTCTTC.